This T cell receptor beta chain was identified during a study of blood T cell repertoires in COVID-19. Study-wide background: The United States, Italy and Spain provided the acute and convalescent COVID-19 samples. Nucleic acid was either cDNA or gDNA, and it came from T cells, B-cell-depleted T cells, or PBMCs.

The CDR3 runs 13 residues. CDR1 and CDR2 from the germline V gene are GTSNPN and SVGIG (reference sequence). V lost 2 bases to trimming and J lost 4 bases, with 12 bases between them. Authors' analysis steps: Nucleated cell number was recorded as an estimate derived from reference gene primer amplification. TCRdb's table, derived via immunoSEQ multiplex PCR, lists solely in-frame clones and lacks some. V and J calls and clone size follow that table, whereas D and trimming were derived from the DNA. The table has about 250,000 clones, 65% to 85% seen once. This TCR came from a man aged 45-65 years with active or convalescent COVID-19. Material for sequencing was peripheral blood. The rearrangement joins TRBV30 to TRBJ2-7, with D possibly TRBD1 on 6 matching bases. The CDR3 spells CAWSPDRLYEQYF. The CDR3, as DNA: TGTGCCTGGAGTCCCGACAGGCTGTACGAGCAGTACTTC. Filled out from reference TRBV30 and TRBJ2-7, the complete variable domain reads SQTIHQWPATLVQPVGSPLSLECTVEGTSNPNLYWYRQAAGRGLQLLFYSVGIGQISSEVPQNLSASRPQDRQFILSSKKLLLSDSGFYLCAWSPDRLYEQYFGPGTRLTVT.